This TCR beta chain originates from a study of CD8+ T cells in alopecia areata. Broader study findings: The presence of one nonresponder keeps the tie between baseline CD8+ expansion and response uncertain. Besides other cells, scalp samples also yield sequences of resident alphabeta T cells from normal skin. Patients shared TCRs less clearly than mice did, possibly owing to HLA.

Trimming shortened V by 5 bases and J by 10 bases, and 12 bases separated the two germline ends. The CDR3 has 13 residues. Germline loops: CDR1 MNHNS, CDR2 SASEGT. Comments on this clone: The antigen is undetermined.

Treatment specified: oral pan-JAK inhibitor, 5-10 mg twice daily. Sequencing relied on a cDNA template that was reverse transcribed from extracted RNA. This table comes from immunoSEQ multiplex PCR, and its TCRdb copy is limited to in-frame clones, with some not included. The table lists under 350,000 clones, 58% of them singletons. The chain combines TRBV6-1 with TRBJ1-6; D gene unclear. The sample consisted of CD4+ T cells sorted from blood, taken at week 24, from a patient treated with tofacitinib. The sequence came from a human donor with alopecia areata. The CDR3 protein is CASSPRPGSPLHF. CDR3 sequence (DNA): TGTGCCAGCAGTCCCAGGCCGGGCTCACCCCTCCACTTT.